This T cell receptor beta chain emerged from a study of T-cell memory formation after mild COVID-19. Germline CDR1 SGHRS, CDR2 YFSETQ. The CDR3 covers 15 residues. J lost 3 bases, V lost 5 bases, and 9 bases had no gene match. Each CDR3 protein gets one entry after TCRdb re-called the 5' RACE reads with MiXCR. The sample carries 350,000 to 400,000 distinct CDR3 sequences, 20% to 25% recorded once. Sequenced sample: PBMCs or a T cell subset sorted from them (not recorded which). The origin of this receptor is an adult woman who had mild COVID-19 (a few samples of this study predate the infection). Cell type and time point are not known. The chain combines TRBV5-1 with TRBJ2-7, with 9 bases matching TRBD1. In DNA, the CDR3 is TGCGCCAGCAGTTCAGACAGGGGGATGATCTACGAGCAGTACTTC. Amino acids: CASSSDRGMIYEQYF.